This T cell receptor (beta chain) was found in a study of T cell changes during pregnancy in multiple sclerosis. Produced via immunoSEQ multiplex PCR; TCRdb's table is partial and in-frame only. This table has 70,000 to 75,000 clones, roughly nine tenths appearing once. Only one count was recorded for this clone. There are 15 residues in the CDR3. Germline lookup yields CDR1 SGDLS and CDR2 YYNGEE. The J segment lost 6 bases and the V segment lost 1 base, leaving 7 bases of the junction unmatched. This specimen consisted of peripheral blood, obtained before pregnancy. The chain has TRBV9 and TRBJ1-1, with TRBD1 matching over 9 bases. This TCR came from a female donor with multiple sclerosis, enrolled in a pregnancy study. The CDR3 DNA follows: TGTGCCAGCAGCGTAAGTGGACAGGGGTTCGCTGAAGCTTTCTTT. It specifies CASSVSGQGFAEAFF.